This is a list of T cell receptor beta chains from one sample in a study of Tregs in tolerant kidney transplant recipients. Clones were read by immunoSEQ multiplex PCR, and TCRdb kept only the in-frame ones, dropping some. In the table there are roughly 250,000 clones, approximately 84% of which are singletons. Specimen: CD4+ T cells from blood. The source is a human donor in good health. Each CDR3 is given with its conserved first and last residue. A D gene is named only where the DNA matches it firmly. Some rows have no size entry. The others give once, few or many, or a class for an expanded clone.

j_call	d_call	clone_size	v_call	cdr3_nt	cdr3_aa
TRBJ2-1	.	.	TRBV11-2	TGTGCCAGCAGCTTAGTTCGGATATCTCCCTACAATGAGCAGTTCTTC	CASSLVRISPYNEQFF
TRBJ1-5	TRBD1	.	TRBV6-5	TGTGCCAGCAGTTCGACTGGGACAGGGGGTCTGCCCCAGCATTTT	CASSSTGTGGLPQHF
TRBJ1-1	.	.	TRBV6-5	TGTGCCAGCAGTTACACGGACAGACCGACTGAAGCTTTCTTT	CASSYTDRPTEAFF
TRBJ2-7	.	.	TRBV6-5	TGTGCCAGCAGTTCGGGGGACAGCAGACACGAGCAGTACTTC	CASSSGDSRHEQYF
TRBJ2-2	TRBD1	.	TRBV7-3	TGTGCCAGCAGCTTAATCGGGGACAGGGTCACCGGGGAGCTGTTTTTT	CASSLIGDRVTGELFF
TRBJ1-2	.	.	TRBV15	TGTGCCACCAGCAGGGGTTATGGCTACACCTTC	CATSRGYGYTF
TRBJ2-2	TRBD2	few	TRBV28	TGTGCCAGCAGTTTACTTTCACTAGCGGGTACCGGGGAGCTGTTTTTT	CASSLLSLAGTGELFF
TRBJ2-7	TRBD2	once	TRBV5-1	TGCGCCAGCAGCTCCCTAGCGGGGAGTTATTACGAGCAGTACTTC	CASSSLAGSYYEQYF
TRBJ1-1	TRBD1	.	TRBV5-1	TGCGCCAGCAGCCAGTCCACAGGGGTTGACACTGAAGCTTTCTTT	CASSQSTGVDTEAFF
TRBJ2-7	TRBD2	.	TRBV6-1	TGTGCCAGCAGTTCCCCGTCGACGGGGGGGCGCGAGCAGTACTTC	CASSSPSTGGREQYF
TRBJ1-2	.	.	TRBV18	TGTGCCAGCTTCCCGGACGCCGGGGGTGGCTACACCTTC	CASFPDAGGGYTF
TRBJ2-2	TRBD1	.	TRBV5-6	TGTGCCAGCAGACGGACAGGGGGGACCGGGGAGCTGTTTTTT	CASRRTGGTGELFF
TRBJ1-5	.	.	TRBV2	TGTGCCAGCAGTGAAGGGACGAACAGGGTAGGCAATCAGCCCCAGCATTTT	CASSEGTNRVGNQPQHF
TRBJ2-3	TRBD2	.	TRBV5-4	TGTGCCAGCAGCCGCGGACTAGCGGGAGCGACAGATACGCAGTATTTT	CASSRGLAGATDTQYF
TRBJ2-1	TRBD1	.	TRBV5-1	TGCGCCAGCAGCCTACACAGGGGGCGATATGAGCAGTTCTTC	CASSLHRGRYEQFF
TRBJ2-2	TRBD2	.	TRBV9	TGTGCCAGCAGCGTAGTCCTAGCGGGGGATGCGACCGGGGAGCTGTTTTTT	CASSVVLAGDATGELFF
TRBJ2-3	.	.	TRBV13	TGTGCCAGCAGCTTCGAGTACACAGATACGCAGTATTTT	CASSFEYTDTQYF
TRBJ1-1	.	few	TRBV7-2	TGTGCCAGCAGCTTCGCCCCGGGGCGGTCGTACACTGAAGCTTTCTTT	CASSFAPGRSYTEAFF
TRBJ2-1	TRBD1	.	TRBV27	TGTGCCACCAGTAGGGACAGACTATACAATGAGCAGTTCTTC	CATSRDRLYNEQFF
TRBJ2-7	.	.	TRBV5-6	TGTGCCAGCAGCTCGCATTACGAGCAGTACTTC	CASSSHYEQYF
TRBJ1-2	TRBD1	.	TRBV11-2	TGTGCCAGCAGCAGGGACAGCCAGAGACGAGGCTACACCTTC	CASSRDSQRRGYTF
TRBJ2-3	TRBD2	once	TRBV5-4	TGTGCCAGCAGCTCGATGAAGCGGGGGGGTGAAGATACGCAGTATTTT	CASSSMKRGGEDTQYF
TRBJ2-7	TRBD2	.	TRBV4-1	TGCGCCAGCAGCCCCTCTTGGGCGGGAGAAGGGCACGAGCAGTACTTC	CASSPSWAGEGHEQYF
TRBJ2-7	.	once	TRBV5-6	TGTGCCAGCAGCTTGGACGTCGGAACCTACGAGCAGTACTTC	CASSLDVGTYEQYF
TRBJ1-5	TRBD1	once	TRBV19	TGTGCCAGTAGTCCAAACGACAGGGGGCGAGTCAATCAGCCCCAGCATTTT	CASSPNDRGRVNQPQHF
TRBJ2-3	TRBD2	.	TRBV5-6	TGTGCCAGCAGCTTGGACCTAGCGGCAGATACGCAGTATTTT	CASSLDLAADTQYF
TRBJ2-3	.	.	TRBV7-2	TGTGCCAGCAGCTTAGGAGGGGGAAGGGCAGATACGCAGTATTTT	CASSLGGGRADTQYF
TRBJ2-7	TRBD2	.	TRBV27	TGTGCCAGCAGTTTCGGATTCGGACTAGCGGGGCACTCCTACGAGCAGTACTTC	CASSFGFGLAGHSYEQYF
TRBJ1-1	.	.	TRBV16	TGTGCCAGCAGCCAATTGGTTGGACCGGCCACTGAAGCTTTCTTT	CASSQLVGPATEAFF
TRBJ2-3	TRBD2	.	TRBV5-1	TGCGCCAGCAGCGTGACTAGCGGGAGAGGCACAGATACGCAGTATTTT	CASSVTSGRGTDTQYF
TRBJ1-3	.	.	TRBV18	TGTGCCAGCTCACCAGAACGGTCTGGAAACACCATATATTTT	CASSPERSGNTIYF
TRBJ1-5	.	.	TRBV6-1	TGTGCCAGCAGTTCCGAAGTTAGCAATCAGCCCCAGCATTTT	CASSSEVSNQPQHF
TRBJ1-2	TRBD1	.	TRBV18	TGTGCCAGCTCACTGGACAGGCAAGGTGGCTACACCTTC	CASSLDRQGGYTF
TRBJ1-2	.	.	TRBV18	TGTGCCAGCTCACCAGAGACGGGAGCTAACTATGGCTACACCTTC	CASSPETGANYGYTF
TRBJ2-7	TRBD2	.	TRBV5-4	TGTGCCAGCAGCTTGGTTCGGTCAACGGGGGGGCTCTACGAGCAGTACTTC	CASSLVRSTGGLYEQYF
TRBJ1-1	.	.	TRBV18	TGTGCCAGCTCACCACCAGATCGACGGAACACTGAAGCTTTCTTT	CASSPPDRRNTEAFF
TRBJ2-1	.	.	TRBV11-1	TGTGCCAGCAGCTTTCCCCCGGGACTCCCCTACAATGAGCAGTTCTTC	CASSFPPGLPYNEQFF
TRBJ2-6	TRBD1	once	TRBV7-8	TGTGCCAGCAGCTTCCGGGACAGGGTGTCTGGGGCCAACGTCCTGACTTTC	CASSFRDRVSGANVLTF
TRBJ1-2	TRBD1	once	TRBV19	TGTGCCAGTAGTATCTTAGGACAGGGGGCATCGTTTTATGGCTACACCTTC	CASSILGQGASFYGYTF
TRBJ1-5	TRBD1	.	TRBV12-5	TGTGCTAGTGGCAGGGACAGCCTTCGGCCCCAGCATTTT	CASGRDSLRPQHF
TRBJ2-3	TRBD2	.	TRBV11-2	TGTGCCAGCAGCTTAGTAGGCGGGAGTAGCACAGATACGCAGTATTTT	CASSLVGGSSTDTQYF
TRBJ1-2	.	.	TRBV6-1	TGTGCCAGCAGAAACCAGGGACGGGATGGCTACACCTTC	CASRNQGRDGYTF
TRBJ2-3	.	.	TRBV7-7	TGTGCCAGCAGCATGACAGGTTTCACAGATACGCAGTATTTT	CASSMTGFTDTQYF
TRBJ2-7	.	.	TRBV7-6	TGTGCCAGCACTCTAAGGTACGAGCAGTACTTC	CASTLRYEQYF
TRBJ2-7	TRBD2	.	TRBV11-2	TGTGCCAGCAGCCCCGGGACTAGCGGGAGGGCCGTGGACGAGCAGTACTTC	CASSPGTSGRAVDEQYF
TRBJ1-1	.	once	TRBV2	TGTGCCAGCAGTGAACAAGGGGTAAAGAACGGGCCTGAAGCTTTCTTT	CASSEQGVKNGPEAFF
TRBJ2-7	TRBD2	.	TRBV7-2	TGTGCCAGCAGCTTCGGGACTAGCGGGGTCTACGAGCAGTACTTC	CASSFGTSGVYEQYF
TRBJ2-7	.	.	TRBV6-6	TGTGCCAGCAGTTACCGGGACACCTACGAGCAGTACTTC	CASSYRDTYEQYF
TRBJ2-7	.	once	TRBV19	TGTGCCAGTAGTATACCCGGGAAATCCTACGAGCAGTACTTC	CASSIPGKSYEQYF
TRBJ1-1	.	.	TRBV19	TGTGCCAGTAGTATCGGGTCAGCGAACACTGAAGCTTTCTTT	CASSIGSANTEAFF
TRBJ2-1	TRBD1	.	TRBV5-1	TGCGCCAGCAGGGATGGGACAGGCATTTACAATGAGCAGTTCTTC	CASRDGTGIYNEQFF
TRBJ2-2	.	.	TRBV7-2	TGTGCCAGCAGCTTAAGCTCCACGAACACCGGGGAGCTGTTTTTT	CASSLSSTNTGELFF
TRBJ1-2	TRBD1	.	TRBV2	TGTGCCAGCAGTGAAAGGGGGACAGGGAGTAACTATGGCTACACCTTC	CASSERGTGSNYGYTF
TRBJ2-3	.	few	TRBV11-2	TGTGCCAGCAGCTTACGCCTGGCGGCAACCACAGATACGCAGTATTTT	CASSLRLAATTDTQYF